The clone carrying this T cell receptor (beta chain) was seen more than once but under ten times. Its antigen is still unknown. TCR beta CDR3 sequences were amplified from RNA transcripts. First-round RT-PCR of the TCR CDR3 relied on the HTBI primer set. One entry per CDR3 protein, called by TCRdb with MiXCR from the multiplex PCR reads. The sample lists about 270,000 distinct CDR3 sequences, 25% to 30% occurring once. These data come from a study of T cells in Graves' hyperthyroidism and ophthalmopathy. Findings of the study overall: Among thyroid clonotypes expanded above 0.001, most also appeared in blood.

The length of the CDR3 is 13 residues. Trimming at V came to 5 bases and at J to 9 bases, leaving 7 bases not matched to a gene. In patients aged 18 to 65, hyperthyroidism was newly diagnosed, with duration under 2 months. At first hyperthyroidism diagnosis, before any ophthalmopathy symptoms, the blood sample was collected. Source material: blood. This TCR came from a man aged 40-49 years with Graves' hyperthyroidism that later progressed to Graves' ophthalmopathy. J is TRBJ2-5 and V is TRBV12-3 or TRBV12-4; 9 bases line up with TRBD1. In nucleotides, the CDR3 is TGTGCCAGCAGTCTCCGGGACAGGGACGCCCAGTACTTC. This sequence encodes CASSLRDRDAQYF.